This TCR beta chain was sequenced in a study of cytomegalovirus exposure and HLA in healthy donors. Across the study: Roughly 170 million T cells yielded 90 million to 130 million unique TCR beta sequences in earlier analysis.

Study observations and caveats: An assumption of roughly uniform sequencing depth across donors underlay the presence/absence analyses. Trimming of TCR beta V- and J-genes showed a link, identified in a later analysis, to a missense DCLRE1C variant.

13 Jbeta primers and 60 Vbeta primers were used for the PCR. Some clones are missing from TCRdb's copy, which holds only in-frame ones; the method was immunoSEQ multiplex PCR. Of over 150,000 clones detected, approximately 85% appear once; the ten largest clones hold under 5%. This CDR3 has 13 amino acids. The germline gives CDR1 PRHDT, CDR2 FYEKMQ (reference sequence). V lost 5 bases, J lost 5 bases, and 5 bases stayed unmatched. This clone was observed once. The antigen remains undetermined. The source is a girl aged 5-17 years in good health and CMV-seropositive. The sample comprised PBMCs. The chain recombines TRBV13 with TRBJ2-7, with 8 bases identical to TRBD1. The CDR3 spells CASSGTGENEQYF. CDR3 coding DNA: TGTGCCAGCAGCGGGACAGGTGAAAACGAGCAGTACTTC.